The clone carrying this T cell receptor beta chain has just a few counts. The data derive from a study of blood T cells in healthy people across ages. Then a second PCR, running roughly 6 to 12 cycles, was carried out with a sample-barcoded 5' primer and a J-beta primer mix. TCRdb reprocessed the 5' RACE reads with MiXCR, giving one entry per CDR3 protein. The sample records around 1,600,000 distinct CDR3 sequences, less than 45% being singletons. Germline assignment: CDR1 SNHLY and CDR2 FYNNEI. The V end lost 1 base, the J end lost 6 bases, and 10 bases lay between the germline ends. The CDR3 consists of 15 residues.

The origin of this receptor is a woman aged 18-29 years in good health. The V call is TRBV2, the J call TRBJ1-6, with no clear D. Sequenced sample: blood. The CDR3 reads CASSEERDPNSPLHF. The CDR3 DNA reads as TGTGCCAGCAGTGAAGAGAGGGATCCTAATTCACCCCTCCACTTT. The variable domain in full, with the rest retrieved from reference TRBV2 and TRBJ1-6, is EPEVTQTPSHQVTQMGQEVILRCVPISNHLYFYWYRQILGQKVEFLVSFYNNEISEKSEIFDDQFSVERPDGSNFTLKIRSTKLEDSAMYFCASSEERDPNSPLHFGNGTRLTVT.